The sequence of this T cell receptor beta chain was determined in a study of identical twins. Study findings and constraints: The analysis was cross-sectional rather than longitudinal within donors. Modeled out-of-frame TCR alpha sharing in monozygotic twins fell below observed levels.

TCRdb analysed the 5' RACE reads with MiXCR anew, one entry per CDR3 protein. This sample carries 1.5 million to 2 million distinct CDR3 sequences, around 33% of them seen once, and the ten largest clones take about 0.25%. The germline V and J ends were trimmed by 3 bases and 5 bases, with 10 bases remaining between them. CDR3 length: 13 residues. In germline, CDR1 is GTSNPN, CDR2 SVGIG (reference sequence). As regards this clonotype: Its specificity is not known.

Only healthy Caucasians were included as donors. The origin of this receptor is a newborn girl in good health. The sequenced material came from cord blood. The rearrangement uses TRBV30 and TRBJ1-4; TRBD1 is a possible D gene (6 bases). The CDR3 bases are TGTGCCTGGAGCTGGCAGGGGAATGAAAAACTGTTTTTT. The encoded protein is CAWSWQGNEKLFF.